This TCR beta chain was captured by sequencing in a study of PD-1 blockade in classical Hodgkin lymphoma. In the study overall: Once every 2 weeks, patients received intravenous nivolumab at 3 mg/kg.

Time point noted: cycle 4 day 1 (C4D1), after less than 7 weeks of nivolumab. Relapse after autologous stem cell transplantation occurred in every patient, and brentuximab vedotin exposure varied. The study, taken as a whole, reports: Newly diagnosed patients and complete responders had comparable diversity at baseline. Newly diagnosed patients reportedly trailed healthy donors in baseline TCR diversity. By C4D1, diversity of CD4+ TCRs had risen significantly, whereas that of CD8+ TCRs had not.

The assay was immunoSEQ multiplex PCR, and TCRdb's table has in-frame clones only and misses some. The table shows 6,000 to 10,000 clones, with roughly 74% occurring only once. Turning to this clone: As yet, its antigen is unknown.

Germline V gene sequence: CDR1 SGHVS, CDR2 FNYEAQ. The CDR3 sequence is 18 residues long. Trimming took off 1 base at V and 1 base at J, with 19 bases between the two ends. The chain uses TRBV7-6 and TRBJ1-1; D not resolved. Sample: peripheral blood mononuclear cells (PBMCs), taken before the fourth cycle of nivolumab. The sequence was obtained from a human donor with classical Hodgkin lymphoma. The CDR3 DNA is TGTGCCAGCAGCTTAGACCCTCAACAGCTCGAGAAGAACACTGAAGCTTTCTTT. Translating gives CASSLDPQQLEKNTEAFF.